The entry below describes one TCR beta chain. Its specificity is unknown. The data originate from a study of liver allograft versus peripheral blood T cells. Across the study: Intrahepatic T cell receptor repertoires from transplanted livers were compared against repertoires in recipients' peripheral blood. Regarding the study as a whole: Intragraft T cell receptor repertoires of liver allografts were reported to differ from peripheral blood repertoires.

TCRdb ran MiXCR on the reads and lists one entry per CDR3 protein. The sample consists of about 14,000 distinct CDR3 sequences, approximately 20% of them appearing once. Germline lookup yields CDR1 LGHNT and CDR2 FRNRAP. The CDR3 has 14 amino acids. Trimming removed 4 bases from V and 9 bases from J, with 16 bases in between. The TCR sequence derives from a human patient who had a liver transplant. Part of the T cells may come from the graft donor. V gene TRBV12-5 combines with J gene TRBJ1-5; a possible D gene is TRBD1 (6 bases). The CDR3 DNA is TGTGCTAGTGGTTCCGGGACATTGGAGGGGCCCCAGCATTTT. Translated: CASGSGTLEGPQHF.